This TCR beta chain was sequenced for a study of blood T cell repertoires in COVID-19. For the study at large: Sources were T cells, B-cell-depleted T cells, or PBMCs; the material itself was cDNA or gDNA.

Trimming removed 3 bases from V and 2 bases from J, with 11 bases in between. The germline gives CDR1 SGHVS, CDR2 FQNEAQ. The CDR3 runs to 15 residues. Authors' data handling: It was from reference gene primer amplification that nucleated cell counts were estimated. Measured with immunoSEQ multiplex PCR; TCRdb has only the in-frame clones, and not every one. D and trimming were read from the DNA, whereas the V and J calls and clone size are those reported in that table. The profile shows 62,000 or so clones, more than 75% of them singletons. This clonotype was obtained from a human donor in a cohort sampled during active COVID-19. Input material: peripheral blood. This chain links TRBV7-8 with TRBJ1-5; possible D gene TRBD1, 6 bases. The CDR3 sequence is CASSFGSGGNQPQHF. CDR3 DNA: TGTGCCAGCAGCTTCGGGTCAGGGGGCAATCAGCCCCAGCATTTT.